This paragraph reports one T cell receptor beta chain. Its antigen is undetermined. The source of the sample is a study of T cell responses to AZD1222 COVID-19 vaccine. Study-level findings and limits: Spike-wide coverage was observed for vaccine-associated CD4 TCRs, with dominant responses at 160-218 and 743-854. Baseline seropositivity occurred in only six or seven AZD1222 recipients. The donors showed a predominance of white British ancestry and of females, with possible underestimation of clonal diversity. Spike-specific TCR breadth rose after two AZD1222 doses, and depth rose as well.

Trimming stripped 8 bases from V and 3 bases from J, with 17 bases between. The CDR3 covers 14 residues. The germline CDR1 and CDR2 sequences are MNHEY and SMNVEV (reference sequence). Sequencing was performed with immunoSEQ multiplex PCR; in TCRdb, only in-frame clones are kept and a portion is missing. The sample has 160,000 or so clones, 92% seen once; the top ten hold around 4.5%. The TCR sequence derives from an adult in good health. The source material was peripheral blood, sampled on day 0 of MenACWY control vaccination. The chain joins TRBV27 to TRBJ2-7, with D maybe TRBD2 (6 bases). DNA of the CDR3: TGTGCCAGCGGGGGGACGCAGGGTAACTACGAGCAGTACTTC. Translation: CASGGTQGNYEQYF.